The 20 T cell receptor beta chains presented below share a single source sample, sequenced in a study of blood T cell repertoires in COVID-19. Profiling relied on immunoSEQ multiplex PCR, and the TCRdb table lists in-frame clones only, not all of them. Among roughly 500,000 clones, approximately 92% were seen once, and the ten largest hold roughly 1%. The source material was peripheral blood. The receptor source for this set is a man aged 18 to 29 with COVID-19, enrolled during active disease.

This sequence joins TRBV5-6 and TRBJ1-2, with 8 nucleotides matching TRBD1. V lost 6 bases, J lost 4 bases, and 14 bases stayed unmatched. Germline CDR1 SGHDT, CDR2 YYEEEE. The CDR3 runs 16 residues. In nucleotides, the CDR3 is TGTGCCAGCACCACTACCGACAGGGGAGGATCCTATGGCTACACCTTC. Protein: CASTTTDRGGSYGYTF.

In DNA form, the CDR3 reads TGTGCCAGCTCGTCAATTTACGAGCAGTACTTC. It encodes CASSSIYEQYF. This chain connects TRBV18 to TRBJ2-7; D remains ambiguous. Germline CDR1 is KGHSH and CDR2 is LQKENI. The V end was cut by 6 bases, the J end by 4 bases, with 7 bases between. The CDR3 loop spans 11 amino acids.

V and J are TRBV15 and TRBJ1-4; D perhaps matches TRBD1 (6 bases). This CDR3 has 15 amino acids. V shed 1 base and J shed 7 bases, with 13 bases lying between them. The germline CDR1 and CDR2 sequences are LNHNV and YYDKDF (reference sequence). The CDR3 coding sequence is TGTGCCACCAGCAGAGTGGCAAGGGGGGGTGAAAAACTGTTTTTT. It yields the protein CATSRVARGGEKLFF.

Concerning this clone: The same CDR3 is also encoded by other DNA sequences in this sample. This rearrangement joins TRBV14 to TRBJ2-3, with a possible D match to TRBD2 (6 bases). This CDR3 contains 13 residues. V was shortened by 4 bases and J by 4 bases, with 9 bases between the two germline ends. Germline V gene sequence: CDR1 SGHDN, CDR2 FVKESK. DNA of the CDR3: TGTGCCAGCAGCCGCGGGGTGGCAGATACGCAGTATTTT. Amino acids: CASSRGVADTQYF.

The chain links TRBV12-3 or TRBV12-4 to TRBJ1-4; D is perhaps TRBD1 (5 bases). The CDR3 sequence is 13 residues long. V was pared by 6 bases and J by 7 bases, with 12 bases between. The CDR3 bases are TGTGCCAGCAGCCCGCCCGGGGGTGAAAAACTGTTTTTT. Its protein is CASSPPGGEKLFF.

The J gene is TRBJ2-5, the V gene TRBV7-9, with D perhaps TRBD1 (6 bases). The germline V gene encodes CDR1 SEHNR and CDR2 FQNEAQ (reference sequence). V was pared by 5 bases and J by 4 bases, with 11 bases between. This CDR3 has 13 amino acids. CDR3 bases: TGTGCCAGCAGCGACCCACAGGGAGAGACCCAGTACTTC. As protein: CASSDPQGETQYF.

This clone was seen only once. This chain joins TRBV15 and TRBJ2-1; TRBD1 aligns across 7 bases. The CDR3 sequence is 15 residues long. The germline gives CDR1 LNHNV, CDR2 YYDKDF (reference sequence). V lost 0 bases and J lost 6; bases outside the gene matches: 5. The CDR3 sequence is CATSREQGYANEQFF. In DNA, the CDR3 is TGTGCCACCAGCAGAGAACAGGGGTATGCCAATGAGCAGTTCTTC. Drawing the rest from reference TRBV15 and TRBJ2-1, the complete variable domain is DAMVIQNPRYQVTQFGKPVTLSCSQTLNHNVMYWYQQKSSQAPKLLFHYYDKDFNNEADTPDNFQSRRPNTSFCFLDIRSPGLGDTAMYLCATSREQGYANEQFFGPGTRLTVL.

The chain's CDR3 is CASRRAGVMDTQYF. CDR3 bases: TGTGCCAGCAGAAGGGCGGGAGTCATGGATACGCAGTATTTT. V gene TRBV6-5 combines with J gene TRBJ2-3; TRBD2 matches at 7 bases. CDR3 length equals 14 residues. With V trimmed by 6 bases and J by 6 bases, 9 bases remained unmatched. CDR1 MNHEY and CDR2 SVGAGI come from the germline V gene.

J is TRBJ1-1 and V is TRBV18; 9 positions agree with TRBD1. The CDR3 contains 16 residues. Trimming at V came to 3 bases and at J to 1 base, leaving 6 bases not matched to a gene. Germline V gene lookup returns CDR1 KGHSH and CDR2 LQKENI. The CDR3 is CASSPLGTGTNTEAFF. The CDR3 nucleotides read TGTGCCAGCTCACCCCTCGGGACAGGGACGAACACTGAAGCTTTCTTT.

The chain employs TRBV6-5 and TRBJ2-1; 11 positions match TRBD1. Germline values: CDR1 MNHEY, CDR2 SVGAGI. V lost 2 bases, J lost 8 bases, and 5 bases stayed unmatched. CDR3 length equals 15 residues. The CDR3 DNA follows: TGTGCCAGCAGTTACACCGGGACAGGGGGGGATGAGCAGTTCTTC. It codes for CASSYTGTGGDEQFF.

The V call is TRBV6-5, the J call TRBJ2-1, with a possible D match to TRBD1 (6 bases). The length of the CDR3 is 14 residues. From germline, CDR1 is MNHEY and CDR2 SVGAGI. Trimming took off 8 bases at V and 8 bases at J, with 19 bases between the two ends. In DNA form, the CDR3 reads TGTGCCAGCCGGGGTAACCTCCCAGGGGATGAGCAGTTCTTC. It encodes CASRGNLPGDEQFF.

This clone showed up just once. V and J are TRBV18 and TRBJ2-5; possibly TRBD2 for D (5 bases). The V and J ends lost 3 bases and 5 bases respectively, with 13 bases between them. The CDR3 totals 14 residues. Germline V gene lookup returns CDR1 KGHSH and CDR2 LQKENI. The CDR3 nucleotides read TGTGCCAGCTCACCTGAGCAGCGGTCGGAGACCCAGTACTTC. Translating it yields CASSPEQRSETQYF.

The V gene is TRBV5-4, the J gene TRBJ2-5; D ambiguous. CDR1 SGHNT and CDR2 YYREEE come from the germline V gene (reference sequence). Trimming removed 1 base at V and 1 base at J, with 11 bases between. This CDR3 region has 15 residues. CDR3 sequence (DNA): TGTGCCAGCAGCTTGCAGCGACGGATCCAAGAGACCCAGTACTTC. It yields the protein CASSLQRRIQETQYF.

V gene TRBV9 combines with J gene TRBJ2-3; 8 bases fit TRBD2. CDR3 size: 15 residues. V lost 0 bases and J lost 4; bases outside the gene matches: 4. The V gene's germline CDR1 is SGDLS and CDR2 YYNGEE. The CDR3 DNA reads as TGTGCCAGCAGCGTAGTGGGCGGGAGGTCAGATACGCAGTATTTT. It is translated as CASSVVGGRSDTQYF.

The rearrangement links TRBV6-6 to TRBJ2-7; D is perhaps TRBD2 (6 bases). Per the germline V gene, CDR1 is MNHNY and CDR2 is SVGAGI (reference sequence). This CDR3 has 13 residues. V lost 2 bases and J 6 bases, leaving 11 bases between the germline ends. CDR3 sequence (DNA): TGTGCCAGCAGTTACGGTTTCGGGGGCGAGCAGTACTTC. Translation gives CASSYGFGGEQYF.

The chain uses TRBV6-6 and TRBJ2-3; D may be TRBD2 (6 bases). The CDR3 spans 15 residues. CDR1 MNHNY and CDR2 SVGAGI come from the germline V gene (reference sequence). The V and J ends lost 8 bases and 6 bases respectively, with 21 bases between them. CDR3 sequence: CASASTSPQEDTQYF. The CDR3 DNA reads TGTGCCAGCGCGTCCACTAGCCCACAGGAGGATACGCAGTATTTT.

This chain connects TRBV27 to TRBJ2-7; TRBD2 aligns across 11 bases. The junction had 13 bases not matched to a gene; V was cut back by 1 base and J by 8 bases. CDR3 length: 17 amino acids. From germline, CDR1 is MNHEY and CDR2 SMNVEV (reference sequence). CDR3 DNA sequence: TGTGCCAGCAGTTTATTTGGTAGCGGGGGGGCCGGTTACAAGCAGTACTTC. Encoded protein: CASSLFGSGGAGYKQYF.

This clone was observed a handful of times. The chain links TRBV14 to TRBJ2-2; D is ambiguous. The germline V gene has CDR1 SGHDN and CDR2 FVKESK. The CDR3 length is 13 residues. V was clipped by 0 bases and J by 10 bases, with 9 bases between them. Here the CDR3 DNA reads TGTGCCAGCAGCCAAGACTACTCGATGGAGCTGTTTTTT. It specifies CASSQDYSMELFF. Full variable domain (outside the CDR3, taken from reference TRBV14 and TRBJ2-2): EAGVTQFPSHSVIEKGQTVTLRCDPISGHDNLYWYRRVMGKEIKFLLHFVKESKQDESGMPNNRFLAERTGGTYSTLKVQPAELEDSGVYFCASSQDYSMELFFGEGSRLTVL.

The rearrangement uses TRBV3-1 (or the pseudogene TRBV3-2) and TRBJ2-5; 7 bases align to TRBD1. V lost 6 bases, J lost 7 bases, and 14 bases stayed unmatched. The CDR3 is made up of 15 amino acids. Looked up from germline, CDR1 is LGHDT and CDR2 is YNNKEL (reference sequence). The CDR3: CASSRQGRDVATQYF. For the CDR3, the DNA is TGTGCCAGCAGTCGACAGGGACGTGATGTAGCGACCCAGTACTTC.

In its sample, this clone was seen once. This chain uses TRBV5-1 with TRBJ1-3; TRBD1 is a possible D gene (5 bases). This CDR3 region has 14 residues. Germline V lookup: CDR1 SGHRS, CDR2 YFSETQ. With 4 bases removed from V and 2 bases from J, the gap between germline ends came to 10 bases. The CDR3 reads CASSRQGAGNTIYF. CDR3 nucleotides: TGCGCCAGCAGCCGGCAAGGGGCTGGAAACACCATATATTTT.